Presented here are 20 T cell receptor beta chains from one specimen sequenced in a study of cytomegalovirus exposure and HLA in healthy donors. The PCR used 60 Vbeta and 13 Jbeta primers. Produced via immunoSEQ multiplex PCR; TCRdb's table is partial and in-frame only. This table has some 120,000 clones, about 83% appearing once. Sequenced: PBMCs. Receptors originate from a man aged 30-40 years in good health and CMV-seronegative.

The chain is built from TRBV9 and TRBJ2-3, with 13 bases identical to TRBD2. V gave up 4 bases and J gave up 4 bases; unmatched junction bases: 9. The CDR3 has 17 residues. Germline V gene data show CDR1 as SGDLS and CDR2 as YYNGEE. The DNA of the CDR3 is TGTGCCAGCAGCTCCAAACTAGCGGGAGGGCTCCCAGATACGCAGTATTTT. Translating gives CASSSKLAGGLPDTQYF.

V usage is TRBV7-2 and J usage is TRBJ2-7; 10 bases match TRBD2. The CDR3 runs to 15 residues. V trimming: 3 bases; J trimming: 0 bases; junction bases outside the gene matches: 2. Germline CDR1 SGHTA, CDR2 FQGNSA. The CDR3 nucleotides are TGTGCCAGCAGCTTTAGCGGGGGGACCTCCTACGAGCAGTACTTC. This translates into CASSFSGGTSYEQYF. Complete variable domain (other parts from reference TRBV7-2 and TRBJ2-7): GAGVSQSPSNKVTEKGKDVELRCDPISGHTALYWYRQSLGQGLEFLIYFQGNSAPDKSGLPSDRFSAERTGGSVSTLTIQRTQQEDSAVYLCASSFSGGTSYEQYFGPGTRLTVT.

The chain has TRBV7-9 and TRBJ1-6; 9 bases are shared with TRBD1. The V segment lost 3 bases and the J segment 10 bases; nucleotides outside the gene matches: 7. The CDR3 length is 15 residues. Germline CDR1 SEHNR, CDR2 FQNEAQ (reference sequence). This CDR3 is CASSFPGQGESPLHF. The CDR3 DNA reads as TGTGCCAGCAGCTTTCCGGGACAGGGCGAATCACCCCTCCACTTT.

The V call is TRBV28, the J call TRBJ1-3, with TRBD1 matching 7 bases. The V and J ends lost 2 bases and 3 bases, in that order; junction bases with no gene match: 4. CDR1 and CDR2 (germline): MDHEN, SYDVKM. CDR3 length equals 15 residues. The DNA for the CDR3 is TGTGCCAGCAGTTTAGCCCACAGGGGTGGAAACACCATATATTTT. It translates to CASSLAHRGGNTIYF.

DNA for the CDR3: TGTGCCAGCAGTATGGGCAGGCCTAATGAAAAACTGTTTTTT. It translates to CASSMGRPNEKLFF. This sequence joins TRBV6-6 and TRBJ1-4, with D uncertain. This CDR3 is built from 14 residues. Germline V gives CDR1 MNHNY, CDR2 SVGAGI (reference sequence). Trimming shortened V by 5 bases and J by 3 bases, and 10 bases separated the two germline ends.

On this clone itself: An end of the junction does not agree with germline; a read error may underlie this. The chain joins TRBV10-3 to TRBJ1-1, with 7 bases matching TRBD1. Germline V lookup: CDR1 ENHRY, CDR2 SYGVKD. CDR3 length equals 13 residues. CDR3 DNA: TGTGCCACCAGTGACAGGGAGAACACTGAAGCTTTCTTT. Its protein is CATSDRENTEAFF.

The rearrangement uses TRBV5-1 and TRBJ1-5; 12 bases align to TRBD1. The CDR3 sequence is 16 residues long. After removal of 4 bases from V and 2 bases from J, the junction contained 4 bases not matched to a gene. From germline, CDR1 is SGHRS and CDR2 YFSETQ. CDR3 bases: TGCGCCAGCAGCCCCGGGACAGGGGGCGGCAATCAGCCCCAGCATTTT. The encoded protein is CASSPGTGGGNQPQHF. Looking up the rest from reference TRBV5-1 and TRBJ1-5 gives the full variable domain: KAGVTQTPRYLIKTRGQQVTLSCSPISGHRSVSWYQQTPGQGLQFLFEYFSETQRNKGNFPGRFSGRQFSNSRSEMNVSTLELGDSALYLCASSPGTGGGNQPQHFGDGTRLSIL.

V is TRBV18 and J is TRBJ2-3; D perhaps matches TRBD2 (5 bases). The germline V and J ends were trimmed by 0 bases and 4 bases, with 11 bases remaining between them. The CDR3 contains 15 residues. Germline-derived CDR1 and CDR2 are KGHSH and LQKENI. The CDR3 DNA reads TGTGCCAGCTCACCACCCCGACGGGAAGCAGATACGCAGTATTTT. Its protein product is CASSPPRREADTQYF.

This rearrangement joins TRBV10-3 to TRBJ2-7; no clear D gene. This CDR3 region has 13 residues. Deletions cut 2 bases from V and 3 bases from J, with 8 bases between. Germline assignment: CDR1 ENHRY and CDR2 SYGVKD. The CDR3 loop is CAISEGQLYEQYF. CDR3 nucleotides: TGTGCCATCAGTGAGGGGCAGCTCTACGAGCAGTACTTC.

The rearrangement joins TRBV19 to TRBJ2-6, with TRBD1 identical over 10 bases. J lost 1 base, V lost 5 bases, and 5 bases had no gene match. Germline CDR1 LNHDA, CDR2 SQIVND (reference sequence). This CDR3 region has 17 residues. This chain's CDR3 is CASSPGTGVSGANVLTF. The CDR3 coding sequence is TGTGCCAGTAGTCCGGGGACAGGGGTGTCTGGGGCCAACGTCCTGACTTTC. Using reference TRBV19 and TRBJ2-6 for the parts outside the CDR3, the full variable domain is DGGITQSPKYLFRKEGQNVTLSCEQNLNHDAMYWYRQDPGQGLRLIYYSQIVNDFQKGDIAEGYSVSREKKESFPLTVTSAQKNPTAFYLCASSPGTGVSGANVLTFGAGSRLTVL.

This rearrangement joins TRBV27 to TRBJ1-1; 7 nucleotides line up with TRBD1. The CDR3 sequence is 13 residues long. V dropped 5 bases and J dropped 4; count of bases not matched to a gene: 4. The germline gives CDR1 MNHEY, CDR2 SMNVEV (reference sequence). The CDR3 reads CASSASGGTEAFF. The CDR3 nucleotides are TGTGCCAGCAGTGCCTCAGGGGGCACTGAAGCTTTCTTT.

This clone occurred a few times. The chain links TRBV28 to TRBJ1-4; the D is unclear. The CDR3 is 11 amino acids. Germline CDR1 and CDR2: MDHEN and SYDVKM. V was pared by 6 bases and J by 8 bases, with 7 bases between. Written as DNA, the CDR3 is TGTGCCAGCAGCGGGTCGGAAAAACTGTTTTTT. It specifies CASSGSEKLFF.

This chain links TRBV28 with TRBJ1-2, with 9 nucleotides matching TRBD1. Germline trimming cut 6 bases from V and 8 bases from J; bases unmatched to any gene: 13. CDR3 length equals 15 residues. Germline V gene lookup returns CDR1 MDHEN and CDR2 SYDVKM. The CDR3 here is CASRGGEQGAAGYTF. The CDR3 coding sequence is TGTGCCAGCAGGGGGGGGGAACAGGGGGCCGCGGGCTACACCTTC.

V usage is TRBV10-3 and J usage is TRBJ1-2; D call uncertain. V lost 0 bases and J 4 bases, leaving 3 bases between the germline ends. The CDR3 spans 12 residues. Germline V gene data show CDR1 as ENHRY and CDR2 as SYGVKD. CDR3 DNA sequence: TGTGCCATCAGTGAGTCGAGCTATGGCTACACCTTC. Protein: CAISESSYGYTF.

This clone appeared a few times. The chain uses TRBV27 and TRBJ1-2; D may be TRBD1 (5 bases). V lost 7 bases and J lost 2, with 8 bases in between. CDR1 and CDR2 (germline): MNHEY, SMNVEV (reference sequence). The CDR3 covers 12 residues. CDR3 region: CASMSGNYGYTF. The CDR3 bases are TGTGCCAGCATGTCAGGGAACTATGGCTACACCTTC.

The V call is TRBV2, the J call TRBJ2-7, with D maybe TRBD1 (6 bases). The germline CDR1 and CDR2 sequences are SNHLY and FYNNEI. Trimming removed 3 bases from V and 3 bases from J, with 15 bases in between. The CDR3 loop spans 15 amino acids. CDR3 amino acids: CASSDGWVQGYEQYF. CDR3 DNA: TGTGCCAGCAGTGACGGATGGGTACAGGGCTACGAGCAGTACTTC.

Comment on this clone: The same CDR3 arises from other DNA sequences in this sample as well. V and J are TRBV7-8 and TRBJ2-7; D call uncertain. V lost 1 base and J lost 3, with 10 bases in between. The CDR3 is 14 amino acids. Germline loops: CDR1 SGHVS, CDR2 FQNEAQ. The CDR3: CASSLGAGYYEQYF. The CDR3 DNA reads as TGTGCCAGCAGCTTAGGCGCAGGCTACTACGAGCAGTACTTC.

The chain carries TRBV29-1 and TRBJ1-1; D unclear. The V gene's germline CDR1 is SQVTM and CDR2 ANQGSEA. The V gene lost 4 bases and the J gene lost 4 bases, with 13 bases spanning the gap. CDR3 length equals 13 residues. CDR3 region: CSVVAVGGTEAFF. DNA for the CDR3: TGCAGCGTTGTAGCGGTAGGAGGCACTGAAGCTTTCTTT.

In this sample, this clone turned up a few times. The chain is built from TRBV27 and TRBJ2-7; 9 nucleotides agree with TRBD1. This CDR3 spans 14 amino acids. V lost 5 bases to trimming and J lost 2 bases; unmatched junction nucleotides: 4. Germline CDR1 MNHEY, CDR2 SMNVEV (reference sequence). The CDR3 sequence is CASSPGTGPYEQYF. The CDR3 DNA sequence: TGTGCCAGCAGTCCCGGGACAGGGCCCTACGAGCAGTACTTC.

The CDR3 sequence is CASTPTGGGEAFF. Here the CDR3 DNA reads TGTGCCAGCACCCCGACAGGGGGCGGTGAAGCTTTCTTT. The gene calls are TRBV9 and TRBJ1-1, with 10 bases aligning to TRBD1. This CDR3 comprises 13 residues. CDR1 is SGDLS and CDR2 is YYNGEE in the germline V gene. V gave up 6 bases and J gave up 7 bases; unmatched junction bases: 6.